Listed below are T cell receptor beta chains from one sample, sequenced in a study of shared clonotypes between healthy human individuals. TCRdb's table, derived via immunoSEQ multiplex PCR, lists solely in-frame clones and lacks some. The table records under 2,000,000 clones, roughly 94% of them present only once. The sequencing sample was made of naive CD8+ T cells sorted from blood. The receptors stem from a man between 18 and 35 years old in good health. Each CDR3 is given with its conserved first and last residue. A D gene is named only where the DNA matches it firmly. Size tells how often a clone was seen (once, few, many) or the class of an expanded clone, and some rows leave it out.

CDR3 DNA: TGTGCCAGCAGTTCGGACAGGGAGGACTCTGGAAACACCATATATTTT
CDR3 protein: CASSSDREDSGNTIYF
D gene: TRBD1
clone size: once
V gene: TRBV28
CDR3 length: 16
J gene: TRBJ1-3

CDR3 DNA: TGTGCCTGGATTCCAAGCTGGGGAGACTTAGGGACTGAAGCTTTCTTT
CDR3 protein: CAWIPSWGDLGTEAFF
D gene: .
clone size: .
V gene: TRBV30
CDR3 length: 16
J gene: TRBJ1-1

CDR3 DNA: TGTGCCAGCAGTTACGGACAGGGGGGAGATGAGCAGTTCTTC
CDR3 protein: CASSYGQGGDEQFF
D gene: TRBD1
clone size: .
V gene: TRBV27
CDR3 length: 14
J gene: TRBJ2-1

CDR3 DNA: TGTGCCAGCAACCAAGACACCGGGACAGGGAATTCACCCCTCCACTTT
CDR3 protein: CASNQDTGTGNSPLHF
D gene: TRBD1
clone size: once
V gene: TRBV28
CDR3 length: 16
J gene: TRBJ1-6

CDR3 DNA: TGCGCCAGCAGCCAAGTGGACAATGAGCAGTTCTTC
CDR3 protein: CASSQVDNEQFF
D gene: .
clone size: few
V gene: TRBV4-1
CDR3 length: 12
J gene: TRBJ2-1

CDR3 DNA: TGTGCCAGCAGCTTGGAAAGCCCCGCCAAAAACATTCAGTACTTC
CDR3 protein: CASSLESPAKNIQYF
D gene: .
clone size: .
V gene: TRBV7-9
CDR3 length: 15
J gene: TRBJ2-4

CDR3 DNA: TGTGCCAGCAGCCCGGGACTTTCGTCCTACGAGCAGTACTTC
CDR3 protein: CASSPGLSSYEQYF
D gene: .
clone size: .
V gene: TRBV5-5
CDR3 length: 14
J gene: TRBJ2-7

CDR3 DNA: TGTGCCAGCAGCCCGCGGACCTTAAGGACTGAAGCTTTCTTT
CDR3 protein: CASSPRTLRTEAFF
D gene: .
clone size: .
V gene: TRBV5-6
CDR3 length: 14
J gene: TRBJ1-1

CDR3 DNA: TGTGCCAGCAGTTTGGGACAGGGAGTCTACAATGAGCAGTTCTTC
CDR3 protein: CASSLGQGVYNEQFF
D gene: TRBD1
clone size: .
V gene: TRBV7-9
CDR3 length: 15
J gene: TRBJ2-1

CDR3 DNA: TGTGCCAGCAGTCTGGGCTACGAGCAGTACTTC
CDR3 protein: CASSLGYEQYF
D gene: .
clone size: .
V gene: TRBV28
CDR3 length: 11
J gene: TRBJ2-7

CDR3 DNA: TGTGCCAGTAGTGACGCGGGATGGGTGCAGTACTTC
CDR3 protein: CASSDAGWVQYF
D gene: .
clone size: few
V gene: TRBV19
CDR3 length: 12
J gene: TRBJ2-7

CDR3 DNA: TGTGCCAGCAGTGAAACGACAGGGTTCAATCAGCCCCAGCATTTT
CDR3 protein: CASSETTGFNQPQHF
D gene: TRBD1
clone size: once
V gene: TRBV2
CDR3 length: 15
J gene: TRBJ1-5

CDR3 DNA: TGTGCCAGCGCCTCTAGGAATAGCGGGAGGGGAACAGATACGCAGTATTTT
CDR3 protein: CASASRNSGRGTDTQYF
D gene: TRBD2
clone size: .
V gene: TRBV25-1
CDR3 length: 17
J gene: TRBJ2-3

CDR3 DNA: TGTGCCAGCAGCTTCCTAGGACAGGGAGAAGGTAATTCACCCCTCCACTTT
CDR3 protein: CASSFLGQGEGNSPLHF
D gene: TRBD1
clone size: .
V gene: TRBV13
CDR3 length: 17
J gene: TRBJ1-6

CDR3 DNA: TGTGCCAGCAGCTCTCCAGCTAGCGGGGGGGCCCCGACAGATACGCAGTATTTT
CDR3 protein: CASSSPASGGAPTDTQYF
D gene: TRBD2
clone size: .
V gene: TRBV7-2
CDR3 length: 18
J gene: TRBJ2-3

CDR3 DNA: TGTGCCAGCAGTATCCCAGGGGGCCCCTACAATGAGCAGTTCTTC
CDR3 protein: CASSIPGGPYNEQFF
D gene: TRBD1
clone size: .
V gene: TRBV6-6
CDR3 length: 15
J gene: TRBJ2-1

CDR3 DNA: TGTGCCAGTAGGCCGGAGGTTTTCGACACCGGGGAGCTGTTTTTT
CDR3 protein: CASRPEVFDTGELFF
D gene: .
clone size: .
V gene: TRBV19
CDR3 length: 15
J gene: TRBJ2-2

CDR3 DNA: TGTGCCAGCAGTGAAATGGGGGGATACACTGAAGCTTTCTTT
CDR3 protein: CASSEMGGYTEAFF
D gene: .
clone size: .
V gene: TRBV6-1
CDR3 length: 14
J gene: TRBJ1-1

CDR3 DNA: TGCGCCAGCAGCTTAACTGGTGTAAACGAGCAGTACTTC
CDR3 protein: CASSLTGVNEQYF
D gene: .
clone size: .
V gene: TRBV5-1
CDR3 length: 13
J gene: TRBJ2-7

CDR3 DNA: TGTGCCAGCAGTTTATGGGGGGGGTCACCCCTCCACTTT
CDR3 protein: CASSLWGGSPLHF
D gene: .
clone size: few
V gene: TRBV27
CDR3 length: 13
J gene: TRBJ1-6

CDR3 DNA: TGTGCCAGCAGCCCAAACCAGGACAGGGAACGCTACACCTTC
CDR3 protein: CASSPNQDRERYTF
D gene: TRBD1
clone size: .
V gene: TRBV11-2
CDR3 length: 14
J gene: TRBJ1-2

CDR3 DNA: TGTGCCAGCAGTTCTAGCGGGCCACCCTACGAGCAGTACTTC
CDR3 protein: CASSSSGPPYEQYF
D gene: TRBD2
clone size: .
V gene: TRBV27
CDR3 length: 14
J gene: TRBJ2-7

CDR3 DNA: TGTGCCAGCTCCCGCCCCGAACAGGGGACCTACGAGCAGTACTTC
CDR3 protein: CASSRPEQGTYEQYF
D gene: TRBD1
clone size: .
V gene: TRBV7-9
CDR3 length: 15
J gene: TRBJ2-7

CDR3 DNA: TGTGCCAGCAGCCCCAGCGTGATGGACTCCTGGGGAGCTTTCTTT
CDR3 protein: CASSPSVMDSWGAFF
D gene: .
clone size: once
V gene: TRBV7-6
CDR3 length: 15
J gene: TRBJ1-1

CDR3 DNA: TGTGCCAGCAGTTTGATAGGGGGCATTGGAAACACCATATATTTT
CDR3 protein: CASSLIGGIGNTIYF
D gene: TRBD1
clone size: .
V gene: TRBV27
CDR3 length: 15
J gene: TRBJ1-3

CDR3 DNA: TGTGCCAGCAGCGCGGACGGAGTACGGGAAAAACTGTTTTTT
CDR3 protein: CASSADGVREKLFF
D gene: .
clone size: .
V gene: TRBV9
CDR3 length: 14
J gene: TRBJ1-4

CDR3 DNA: TGTGCCAGCAGTTTCAGTCTATCACAGCAGTTCTTC
CDR3 protein: CASSFSLSQQFF
D gene: .
clone size: .
V gene: TRBV27
CDR3 length: 12
J gene: TRBJ2-1

CDR3 DNA: TGTGCCAGCAGCTTAAGGTCACAGGGGGCGGAGACCCAGTACTTC
CDR3 protein: CASSLRSQGAETQYF
D gene: TRBD1
clone size: .
V gene: TRBV7-2
CDR3 length: 15
J gene: TRBJ2-5

CDR3 DNA: TGTGCCAGCAGCTTGGACCGGGACAGGAGCAGTTTAGAGGACTTC
CDR3 protein: CASSLDRDRSSLEDF
D gene: TRBD1
clone size: .
V gene: TRBV5-4
CDR3 length: 15
J gene: TRBJ2-7

CDR3 DNA: TGTGCCAGCCGACCTCTGACTAGCGAGACCGGGGAGCTGTTTTTT
CDR3 protein: CASRPLTSETGELFF
D gene: TRBD2
clone size: once
V gene: TRBV13
CDR3 length: 15
J gene: TRBJ2-2

CDR3 DNA: TGTGCTAGCAGCGAAGGGACAGGGACGGGGGAGACCCAGTACTTC
CDR3 protein: CASSEGTGTGETQYF
D gene: TRBD1
clone size: .
V gene: TRBV7-7
CDR3 length: 15
J gene: TRBJ2-5

CDR3 DNA: TGTGCCAGCAGTTTATCACGCGGGGTCCTTGATACGCAGTATTTT
CDR3 protein: CASSLSRGVLDTQYF
D gene: .
clone size: .
V gene: TRBV27
CDR3 length: 15
J gene: TRBJ2-3

CDR3 DNA: TGCGCCAGCAGCCAATTTACAGGGAGTGTACAAGAGACCCAGTACTTC
CDR3 protein: CASSQFTGSVQETQYF
D gene: .
clone size: .
V gene: TRBV4-1
CDR3 length: 16
J gene: TRBJ2-5

CDR3 DNA: TGTGCCAGCAGCAGAGCGTACGACACCGGGGAGCTGTTTTTT
CDR3 protein: CASSRAYDTGELFF
D gene: .
clone size: .
V gene: TRBV13
CDR3 length: 14
J gene: TRBJ2-2

CDR3 DNA: TGTGCCAGCAGCTTAGCCCCAGCTTTGAACACTGAAGCTTTCTTT
CDR3 protein: CASSLAPALNTEAFF
D gene: .
clone size: .
V gene: TRBV7-9
CDR3 length: 15
J gene: TRBJ1-1

CDR3 DNA: TGTGCCAGCAGCTCCCTGGACAATGAGCAGTTCTTC
CDR3 protein: CASSSLDNEQFF
D gene: .
clone size: .
V gene: TRBV7-9
CDR3 length: 12
J gene: TRBJ2-1

CDR3 DNA: TGTGCCAGTAGTATCACGTCAGGGGTGGCCTACAATGAGCAGTTCTTC
CDR3 protein: CASSITSGVAYNEQFF
D gene: .
clone size: .
V gene: TRBV19
CDR3 length: 16
J gene: TRBJ2-1

CDR3 DNA: TGCGCCAGCAGCTTGGAGGGACAGGGGGAAGAGACCCAGTACTTC
CDR3 protein: CASSLEGQGEETQYF
D gene: TRBD1
clone size: .
V gene: TRBV5-1
CDR3 length: 15
J gene: TRBJ2-5

CDR3 DNA: TGCGCCAGCAGCTTGCAGGGATGGGAGCAGTTCTTC
CDR3 protein: CASSLQGWEQFF
D gene: .
clone size: .
V gene: TRBV5-1
CDR3 length: 12
J gene: TRBJ2-1

CDR3 DNA: TGTGCCAGCTCACCTCCGGACACGGCGTCGTACGGCAATCAGCCCCAGCATTTT
CDR3 protein: CASSPPDTASYGNQPQHF
D gene: .
clone size: .
V gene: TRBV18
CDR3 length: 18
J gene: TRBJ1-5

CDR3 DNA: TGTGCCAGCAGCTTAGTCGGTGTGGGGGGAAATCAGCCCCAGCATTTT
CDR3 protein: CASSLVGVGGNQPQHF
D gene: .
clone size: .
V gene: TRBV7-9
CDR3 length: 16
J gene: TRBJ1-5

CDR3 DNA: TGCGCCAGCAGCCAAGGTCCACAGGGGACCTACGAGCAGTACTTC
CDR3 protein: CASSQGPQGTYEQYF
D gene: TRBD1
clone size: .
V gene: TRBV4-1
CDR3 length: 15
J gene: TRBJ2-7

CDR3 DNA: TGTGCCAGCAGCTTAACAGCTAACTATGGCTACACCTTC
CDR3 protein: CASSLTANYGYTF
D gene: .
clone size: .
V gene: TRBV11-2
CDR3 length: 13
J gene: TRBJ1-2

CDR3 DNA: TGTGCCAGCAGTTTACCAAACAATGAGCAGTTCTTC
CDR3 protein: CASSLPNNEQFF
D gene: .
clone size: .
V gene: TRBV27
CDR3 length: 12
J gene: TRBJ2-1

CDR3 DNA: TGTGCCAGTAGTATAGACGGGAACACTGAAGCTTTCTTT
CDR3 protein: CASSIDGNTEAFF
D gene: .
clone size: .
V gene: TRBV19
CDR3 length: 13
J gene: TRBJ1-1

CDR3 DNA: TGTGCCAGCAGCGTAGGGCAGGGAGGAGAGCAGTACTTC
CDR3 protein: CASSVGQGGEQYF
D gene: .
clone size: .
V gene: TRBV9
CDR3 length: 13
J gene: TRBJ2-7

CDR3 DNA: TGTGCCAGCAGTTTCCTAGCGGGGGGGTCGGAGACCCAGTACTTC
CDR3 protein: CASSFLAGGSETQYF
D gene: TRBD2
clone size: .
V gene: TRBV28
CDR3 length: 15
J gene: TRBJ2-5

CDR3 DNA: TGTGCCAGCAGTTACCTCGGACAGACCAATGAGCAGTTCTTC
CDR3 protein: CASSYLGQTNEQFF
D gene: .
clone size: .
V gene: TRBV6-5
CDR3 length: 14
J gene: TRBJ2-1

CDR3 DNA: TGTGCCAGCAGCCTTCGGAACGTAGCCAAAAACATTCAGTACTTC
CDR3 protein: CASSLRNVAKNIQYF
D gene: .
clone size: .
V gene: TRBV13
CDR3 length: 15
J gene: TRBJ2-4

CDR3 DNA: TGTGCCAGCAGCTTTGGGACGCATCAGCCCCAGCATTTT
CDR3 protein: CASSFGTHQPQHF
D gene: .
clone size: once
V gene: TRBV5-6
CDR3 length: 13
J gene: TRBJ1-5

CDR3 DNA: TGTGCCAGCAGTTCCAGACAGGGGGTTAATGAAAAACTGTTTTTT
CDR3 protein: CASSSRQGVNEKLFF
D gene: TRBD1
clone size: .
V gene: TRBV27
CDR3 length: 15
J gene: TRBJ1-4

CDR3 DNA: TGTGCCAGCAGCTTAGTCGTTGCATACGAGCAGTACTTC
CDR3 protein: CASSLVVAYEQYF
D gene: .
clone size: once
V gene: TRBV11-2
CDR3 length: 13
J gene: TRBJ2-7

CDR3 DNA: TGTGCCAGCAGCGTTTTCGACGGCCTTGAGCAGTTCTTC
CDR3 protein: CASSVFDGLEQFF
D gene: .
clone size: .
V gene: TRBV9
CDR3 length: 13
J gene: TRBJ2-1

CDR3 DNA: TGTGCCAGTAGTTGGGGGGCCACCGGGGAGCTGTTTTTT
CDR3 protein: CASSWGATGELFF
D gene: .
clone size: .
V gene: TRBV19
CDR3 length: 13
J gene: TRBJ2-2